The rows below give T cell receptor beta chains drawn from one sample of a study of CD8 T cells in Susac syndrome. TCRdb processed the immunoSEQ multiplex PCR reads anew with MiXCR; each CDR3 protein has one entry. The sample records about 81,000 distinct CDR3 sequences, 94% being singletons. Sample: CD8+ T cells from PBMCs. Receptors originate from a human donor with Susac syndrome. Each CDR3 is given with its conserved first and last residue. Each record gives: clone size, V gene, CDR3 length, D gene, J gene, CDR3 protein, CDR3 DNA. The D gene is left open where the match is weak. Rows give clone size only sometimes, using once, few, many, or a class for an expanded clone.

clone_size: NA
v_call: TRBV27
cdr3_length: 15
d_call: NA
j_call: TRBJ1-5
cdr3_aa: CASTDHTGSNQPQHF
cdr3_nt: TGTGCCAGCACCGATCACACAGGGAGCAATCAGCCCCAGCATTTT

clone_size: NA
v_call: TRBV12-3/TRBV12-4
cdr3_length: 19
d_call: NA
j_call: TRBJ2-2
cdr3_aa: CASSFPKHPTETNTGELFF
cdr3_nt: TGTGCCAGCAGTTTTCCGAAACACCCGACAGAGACGAACACCGGGGAGCTGTTTTTT

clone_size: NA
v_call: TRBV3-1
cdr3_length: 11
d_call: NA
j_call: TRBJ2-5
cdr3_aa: CASSQYQTQYF
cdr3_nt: TGTGCCAGCAGCCAATATCAGACCCAGTACTTC

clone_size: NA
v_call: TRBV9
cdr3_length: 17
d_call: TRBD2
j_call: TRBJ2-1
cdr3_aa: CASSVGVGLAGVGEQFF
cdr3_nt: TGTGCCAGCAGCGTAGGCGTGGGACTAGCGGGAGTAGGTGAGCAGTTCTTC

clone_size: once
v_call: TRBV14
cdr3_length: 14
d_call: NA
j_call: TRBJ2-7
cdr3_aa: CASSQVKVNYEQYF
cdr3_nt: TGTGCCAGCAGCCAAGTCAAGGTGAACTACGAGCAGTACTTC

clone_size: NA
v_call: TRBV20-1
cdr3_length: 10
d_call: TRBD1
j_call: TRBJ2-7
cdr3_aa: CSALPQGEHF
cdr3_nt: TGCAGTGCTCTACCTCAGGGGGAGCACTTC

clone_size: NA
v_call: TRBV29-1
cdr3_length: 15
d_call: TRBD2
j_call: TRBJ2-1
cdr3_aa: CSVDGTSGTYNEQFF
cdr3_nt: TGCAGCGTTGATGGGACTAGCGGGACCTACAATGAGCAGTTCTTC

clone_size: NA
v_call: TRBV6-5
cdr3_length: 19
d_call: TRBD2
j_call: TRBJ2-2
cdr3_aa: CASSYLAGGPTLHTGELFF
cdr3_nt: TGTGCCAGCAGTTACTTAGCGGGGGGCCCGACCTTGCACACCGGGGAGCTGTTTTTT

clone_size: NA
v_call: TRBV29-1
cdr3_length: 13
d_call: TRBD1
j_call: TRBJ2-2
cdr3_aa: CSVERTGGGELFF
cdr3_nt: TGCAGCGTTGAAAGGACAGGGGGCGGGGAGCTGTTTTTT

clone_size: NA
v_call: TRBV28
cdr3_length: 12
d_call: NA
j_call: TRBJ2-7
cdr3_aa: CASSLSEGEQYF
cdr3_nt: TGTGCCAGCAGTTTATCTGAAGGGGAGCAGTACTTC

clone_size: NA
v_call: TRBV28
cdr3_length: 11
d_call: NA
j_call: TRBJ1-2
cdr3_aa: CASGPIDGYTF
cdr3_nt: TGTGCCAGCGGACCTATTGATGGCTACACCTTC

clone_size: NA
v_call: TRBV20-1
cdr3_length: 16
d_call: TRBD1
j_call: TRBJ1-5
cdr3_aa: CSATAQGFMSNQPQHF
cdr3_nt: TGCAGTGCTACGGCACAGGGGTTCATGAGCAATCAGCCCCAGCATTTT

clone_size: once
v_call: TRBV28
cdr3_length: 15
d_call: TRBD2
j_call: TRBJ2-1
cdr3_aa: CASSPTSGAHNEQFF
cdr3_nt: TGTGCCAGCAGTCCGACTAGCGGGGCCCACAATGAGCAGTTCTTC

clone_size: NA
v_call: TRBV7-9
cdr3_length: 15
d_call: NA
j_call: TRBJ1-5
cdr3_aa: CASSRGTHDQQPQHF
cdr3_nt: TGTGCCAGCAGCCGGGGCACCCACGACCAGCAGCCCCAGCATTTT

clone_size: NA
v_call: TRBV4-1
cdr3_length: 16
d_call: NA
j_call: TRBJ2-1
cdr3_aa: CASSQVYRVRSDEQFF
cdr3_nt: TGCGCCAGCAGCCAAGTGTACAGGGTTCGATCGGATGAGCAGTTCTTC

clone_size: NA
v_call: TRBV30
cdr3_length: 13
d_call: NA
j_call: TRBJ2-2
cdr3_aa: CAWSVLGTGELFF
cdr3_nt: TGTGCCTGGAGTGTACTAGGCACCGGGGAGCTGTTTTTT

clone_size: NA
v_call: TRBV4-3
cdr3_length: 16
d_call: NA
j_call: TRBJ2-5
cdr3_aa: CASSQGVETIQETQYF
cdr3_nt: TGCGCCAGCAGCCAAGGAGTGGAGACCATTCAAGAGACCCAGTACTTC

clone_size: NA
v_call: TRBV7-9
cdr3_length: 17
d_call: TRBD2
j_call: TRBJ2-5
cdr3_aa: CASSLGTSLTIQETQYF
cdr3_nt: TGTGCCAGCAGCTTGGGGACTAGTCTGACGATCCAAGAGACCCAGTACTTC

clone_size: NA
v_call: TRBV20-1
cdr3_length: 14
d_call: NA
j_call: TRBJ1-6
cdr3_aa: CSASEGVGGSPLHF
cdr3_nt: TGCAGTGCTAGCGAGGGGGTCGGGGGTTCACCCCTCCACTTT

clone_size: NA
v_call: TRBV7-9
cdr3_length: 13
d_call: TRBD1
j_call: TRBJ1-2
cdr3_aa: CASSLRTGYGYTF
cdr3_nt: TGTGCCAGCAGCCTGAGGACAGGCTATGGCTACACCTTC

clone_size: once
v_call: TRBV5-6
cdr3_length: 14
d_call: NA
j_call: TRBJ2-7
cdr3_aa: CASSLPGEDYEQYF
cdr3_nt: TGTGCCAGCAGCTTGCCAGGGGAGGATTACGAGCAGTACTTC

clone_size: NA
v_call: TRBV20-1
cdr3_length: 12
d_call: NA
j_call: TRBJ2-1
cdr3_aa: CSAGGLNNEQFF
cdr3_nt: TGCAGTGCTGGGGGACTTAACAATGAGCAGTTCTTC

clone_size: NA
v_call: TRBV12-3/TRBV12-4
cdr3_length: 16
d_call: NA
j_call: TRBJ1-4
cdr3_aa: CASSLDSLPGAEKLFF
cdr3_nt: TGTGCCAGCAGTTTAGATAGTCTACCCGGGGCGGAAAAACTGTTTTTT

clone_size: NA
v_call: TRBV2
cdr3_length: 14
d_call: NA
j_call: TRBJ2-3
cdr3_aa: CASSEIAGTDTQYF
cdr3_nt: TGTGCCAGCAGTGAGATAGCGGGCACAGATACGCAGTATTTT

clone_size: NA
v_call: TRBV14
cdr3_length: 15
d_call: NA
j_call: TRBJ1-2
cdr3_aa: CASSLNRRTNYGYTF
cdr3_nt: TGTGCCAGCAGCCTTAACAGGAGAACAAACTATGGCTACACCTTC

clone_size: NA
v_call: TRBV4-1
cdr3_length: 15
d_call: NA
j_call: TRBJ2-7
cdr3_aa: CASSQGPGLSYEQYF
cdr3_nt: TGCGCCAGCAGCCAAGGGCCGGGCCTCTCCTACGAGCAGTACTTC

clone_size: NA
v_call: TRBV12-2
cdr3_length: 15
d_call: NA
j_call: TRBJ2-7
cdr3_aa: CASRPPGGMSYEQYF
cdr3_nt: TGTGCAAGTCGCCCACCGGGGGGGATGTCCTACGAGCAGTACTTC

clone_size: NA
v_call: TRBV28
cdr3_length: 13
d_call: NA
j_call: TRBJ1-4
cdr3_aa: CASSSGQNEKLFF
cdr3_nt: TGTGCCAGCAGTTCAGGACAGAATGAAAAACTGTTTTTT

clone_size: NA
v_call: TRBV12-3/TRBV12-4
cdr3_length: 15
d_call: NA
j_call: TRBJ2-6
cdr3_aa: CASSFRGPGANVLTF
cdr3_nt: TGTGCCAGCAGTTTTCGGGGGCCCGGGGCCAACGTCCTGACTTTC

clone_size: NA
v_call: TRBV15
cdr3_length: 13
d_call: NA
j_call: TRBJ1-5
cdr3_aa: CATAGGIAQPQHF
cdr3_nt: TGTGCCACCGCGGGGGGCATCGCTCAGCCCCAGCATTTT

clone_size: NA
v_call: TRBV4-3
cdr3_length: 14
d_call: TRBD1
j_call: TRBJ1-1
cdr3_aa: CASSQDRDRDEAFF
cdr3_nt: TGCGCCAGCAGCCAAGACCGGGACAGGGACGAAGCTTTCTTT

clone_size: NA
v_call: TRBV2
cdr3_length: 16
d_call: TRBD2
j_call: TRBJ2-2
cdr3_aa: CASSDGGGINTGELFF
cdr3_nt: TGTGCCAGCAGTGACGGCGGGGGGATTAACACCGGGGAGCTGTTTTTT

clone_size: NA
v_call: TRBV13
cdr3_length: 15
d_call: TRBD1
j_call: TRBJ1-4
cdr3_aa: CASSPPGQGNEKLFF
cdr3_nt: TGTGCCAGCAGCCCGCCGGGACAGGGTAATGAAAAACTGTTTTTT

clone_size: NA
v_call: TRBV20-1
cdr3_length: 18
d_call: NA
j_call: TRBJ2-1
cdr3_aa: CSARDPLGPGTAYNEQFF
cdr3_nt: TGCAGTGCTAGAGACCCCTTGGGCCCAGGGACGGCTTACAATGAGCAGTTCTTC

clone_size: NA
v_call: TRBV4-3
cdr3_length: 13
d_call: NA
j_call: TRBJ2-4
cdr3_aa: CASSQDSKNIQYF
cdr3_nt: TGCGCCAGCAGCCAAGACTCCAAAAACATTCAGTACTTC

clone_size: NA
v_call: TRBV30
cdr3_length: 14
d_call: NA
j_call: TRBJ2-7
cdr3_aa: CAWTEGMGNYEQYF
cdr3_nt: TGTGCCTGGACGGAGGGGATGGGGAACTACGAGCAGTACTTC

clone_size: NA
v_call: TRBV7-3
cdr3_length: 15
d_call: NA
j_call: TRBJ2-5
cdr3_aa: CASSPSGTAKETQYF
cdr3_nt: TGTGCCAGCAGCCCCAGCGGGACAGCTAAAGAGACCCAGTACTTC

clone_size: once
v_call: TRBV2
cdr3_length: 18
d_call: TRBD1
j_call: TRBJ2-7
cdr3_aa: CASSEAGTGGDLSYEQYF
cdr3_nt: TGTGCCAGCAGTGAAGCTGGGACAGGGGGCGACTTGAGCTACGAGCAGTACTTC

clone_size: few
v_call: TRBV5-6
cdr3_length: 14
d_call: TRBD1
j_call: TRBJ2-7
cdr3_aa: CASSGQGLGYEQYF
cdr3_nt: TGTGCCAGCAGCGGACAGGGGTTGGGATACGAGCAGTACTTC

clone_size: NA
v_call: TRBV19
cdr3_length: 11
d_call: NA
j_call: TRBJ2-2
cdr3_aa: CALGDFGELFF
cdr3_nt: TGTGCTTTAGGGGATTTCGGGGAGCTGTTTTTT

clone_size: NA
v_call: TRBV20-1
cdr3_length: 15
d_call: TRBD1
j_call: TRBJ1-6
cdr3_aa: CSARDIGTDYTPLHF
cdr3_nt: TGCAGTGCTAGAGATATTGGGACAGACTACACACCCCTCCACTTT

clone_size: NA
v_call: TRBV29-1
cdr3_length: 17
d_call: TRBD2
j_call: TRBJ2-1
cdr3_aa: CSVGTSASKGSYNEQFF
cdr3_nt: TGCAGCGTAGGGACTAGCGCCTCGAAGGGCTCCTACAATGAGCAGTTCTTC

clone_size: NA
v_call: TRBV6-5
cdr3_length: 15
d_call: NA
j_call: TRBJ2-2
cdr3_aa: CASSYSLGSNGELFF
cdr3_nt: TGTGCCAGCAGTTACAGCCTCGGGAGCAACGGGGAGCTGTTTTTT

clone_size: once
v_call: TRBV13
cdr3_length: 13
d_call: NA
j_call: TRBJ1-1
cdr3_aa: CASSLRSGTEAFF
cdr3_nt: TGTGCCAGCAGCTTACGGTCGGGGACTGAAGCTTTCTTT

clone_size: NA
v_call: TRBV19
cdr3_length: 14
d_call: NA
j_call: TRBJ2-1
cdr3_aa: CASSLGLASNEQFF
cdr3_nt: TGTGCCAGTAGTCTAGGGCTAGCGAGCAATGAGCAGTTCTTC

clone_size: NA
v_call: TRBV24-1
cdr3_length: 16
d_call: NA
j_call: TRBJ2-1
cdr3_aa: CATSDGAGASYNEQFF
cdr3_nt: TGTGCCACCAGTGATGGGGCGGGTGCCTCCTACAATGAGCAGTTCTTC

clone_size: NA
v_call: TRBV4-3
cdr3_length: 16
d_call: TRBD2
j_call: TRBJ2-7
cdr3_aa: CASSQERGAGDYEQYF
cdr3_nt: TGCGCCAGCAGCCAAGAAAGAGGAGCGGGAGACTACGAGCAGTACTTC

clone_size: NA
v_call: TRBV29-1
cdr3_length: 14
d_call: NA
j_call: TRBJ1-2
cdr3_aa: CSVEDNTSNYGYTF
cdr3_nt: TGCAGCGTTGAAGATAACACCTCTAACTATGGCTACACCTTC

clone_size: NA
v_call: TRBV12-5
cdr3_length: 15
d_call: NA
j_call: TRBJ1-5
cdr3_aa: CASGSTGYSNQPQHF
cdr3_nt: TGTGCTAGTGGTTCCACAGGTTATAGCAATCAGCCCCAGCATTTT

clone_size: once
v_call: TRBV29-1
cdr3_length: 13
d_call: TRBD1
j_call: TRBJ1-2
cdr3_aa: CSTRTGGIYGYTF
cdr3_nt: TGCAGCACCCGGACAGGGGGGATTTATGGCTACACCTTC

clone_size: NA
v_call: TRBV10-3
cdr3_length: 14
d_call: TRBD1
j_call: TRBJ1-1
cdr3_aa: CAISEPDRGTEAFF
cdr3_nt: TGTGCCATCAGTGAGCCGGACAGGGGGACTGAAGCTTTCTTT

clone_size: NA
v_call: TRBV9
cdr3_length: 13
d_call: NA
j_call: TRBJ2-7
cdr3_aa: CASSVESSYEQYF
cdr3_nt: TGTGCCAGCAGCGTAGAAAGCTCCTACGAGCAGTACTTC

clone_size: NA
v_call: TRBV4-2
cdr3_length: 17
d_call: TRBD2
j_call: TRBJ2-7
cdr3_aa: CASSQDWGSGRGYEQYF
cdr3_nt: TGTGCCAGCAGCCAAGATTGGGGTAGCGGGAGAGGCTACGAGCAGTACTTC

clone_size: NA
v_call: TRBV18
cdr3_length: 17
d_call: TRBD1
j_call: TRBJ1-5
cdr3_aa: CASSPPGQGPGNQPQHF
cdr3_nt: TGTGCCAGCTCACCGCCGGGACAGGGGCCGGGAAATCAGCCCCAGCATTTT

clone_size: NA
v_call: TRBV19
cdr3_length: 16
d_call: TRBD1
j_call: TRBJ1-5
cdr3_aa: CASSIDREGTTQPQHF
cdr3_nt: TGTGCCAGTAGTATCGACAGGGAGGGAACCACTCAGCCCCAGCATTTT

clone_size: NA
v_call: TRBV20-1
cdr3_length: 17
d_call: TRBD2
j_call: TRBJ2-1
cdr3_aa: CSARDSLAGDAYNEQFF
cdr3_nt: TGCAGTGCTAGAGATAGCCTTGCGGGAGACGCCTACAATGAGCAGTTCTTC

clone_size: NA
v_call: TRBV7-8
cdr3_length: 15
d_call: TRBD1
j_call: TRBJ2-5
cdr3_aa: CASSLGGTAQETQYF
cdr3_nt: TGTGCCAGCAGCTTAGGAGGGACAGCTCAAGAGACCCAGTACTTC

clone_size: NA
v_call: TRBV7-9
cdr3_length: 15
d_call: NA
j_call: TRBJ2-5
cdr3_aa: CASSSTRDLQETQYF
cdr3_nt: TGTGCCAGCAGCTCAACCCGGGACTTACAAGAGACCCAGTACTTC